The rows below give T cell receptor beta chains drawn from one sample of a study of T cells in Graves' hyperthyroidism and ophthalmopathy. TCRdb called the multiplex PCR reads again in MiXCR, with one record for every CDR3 protein. The table records about 720,000 distinct CDR3 sequences, approximately 18% of them present only once. The sample consisted of blood. Receptors were obtained from a woman between 45 and 60 years old with Graves' hyperthyroidism that later progressed to Graves' ophthalmopathy. CDR3s leave out the opening cysteine and the closing phenylalanine or tryptophan. Fields, in order: V gene, J gene, CDR3 protein.

>TRBV6-2/TRBV6-3|TRBJ1-2
ASNPDRDYGYT
>TRBV20-1|TRBJ1-6
SARGGWELYDSPLH
>TRBV4-1|TRBJ2-5
ASSQLAGVTQETQY
>TRBV7-2|TRBJ1-2
ASSLARKFYGYT
>TRBV6-9|TRBJ2-1
ASNSGGAIEQF
>TRBV5-8|TRBJ2-3
ASSFRGGPTDTQY
>TRBV6-1|TRBJ1-2
ASRPRQLTNYGYT
>TRBV7-6|TRBJ2-5
ASSLALGETQY
>TRBV2|TRBJ1-5
ASSVENFNQPQH
>TRBV27|TRBJ2-3
ASSFFGAGEADTQY
>TRBV30|TRBJ2-1
AWSVGTANNEQF
>TRBV5-1|TRBJ2-5
ASSFWGQETQY
>TRBV6-2/TRBV6-3|TRBJ2-1
ASSLKDYRGANEQF
>TRBV3-1|TRBJ1-4
ASSLPGQGRQEKLF
>TRBV30|TRBJ1-2
AWSVRAGYT
>TRBV5-4|TRBJ2-5
ASSFGGGFQETQY
>TRBV30|TRBJ1-4
AWARTGGIEKLF
>TRBV20-1|TRBJ2-3
SARNRLAGGTDTQY
>TRBV11-1|TRBJ1-1
ASSKTVPNTEAF
>TRBV5-1|TRBJ1-2
ASRGTGESGYT
>TRBV30|TRBJ1-5
AWRPTGRLAQPQR
>TRBV7-9|TRBJ2-7
ASSPGVADRQY
>TRBV19|TRBJ2-2
ASSMDPPGQGTTGELF
>TRBV7-3|TRBJ2-2
ASSPRERGTYTGELF